The clone carrying this TCR beta chain was seen a few times. Germline is not matched at one junction end, which may reflect a read error. This specimen belongs to a study of T cells in Graves' hyperthyroidism and ophthalmopathy. CDR1 is SGHRS and CDR2 is YFSETQ in the germline V gene. The CDR3 sequence is 15 residues long. The investigators amplified TCR beta CDR3 regions from RNA transcripts. With the HTBI primer set, the TCR CDR3 went through a first round of RT-PCR. Via MiXCR, TCRdb re-called the multiplex PCR reads, giving one row per CDR3 protein. The data hold approximately 300,000 distinct CDR3 sequences, with approximately 17% observed a single time.

The V gene is TRBV5-1, the J gene TRBJ1-1; unclear D gene. Sequencing was carried out using blood. This receptor was identified in an older woman with Graves' ophthalmopathy. The CDR3 sequence is CASSSWTDPKTEAFF. The CDR3 DNA reads as TGTGCCAGCAGCAGTTGGACGGACCCGAAGACTGAAGCTTTCTTT.